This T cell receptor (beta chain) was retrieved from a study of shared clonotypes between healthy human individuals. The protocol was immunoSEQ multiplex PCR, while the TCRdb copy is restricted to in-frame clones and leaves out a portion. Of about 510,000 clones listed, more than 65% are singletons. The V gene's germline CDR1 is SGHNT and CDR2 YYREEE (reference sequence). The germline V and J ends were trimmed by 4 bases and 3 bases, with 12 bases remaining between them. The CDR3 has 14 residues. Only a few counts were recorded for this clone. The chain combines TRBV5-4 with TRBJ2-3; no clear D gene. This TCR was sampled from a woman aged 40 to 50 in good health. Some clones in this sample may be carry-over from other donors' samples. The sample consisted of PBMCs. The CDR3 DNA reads TGTGCCAGCAGCCCCCAAGTGCAGACAGATACGCAGTATTTT. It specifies CASSPQVQTDTQYF.